The 8 T cell receptor beta chains below were found in one sample sequenced in a study of cytomegalovirus exposure and HLA in healthy donors. Primers: 60 Vbeta forward and 13 Jbeta reverse. Only in-frame clones appear in the TCRdb table, and some are missing; sequencing was by immunoSEQ multiplex PCR. This repertoire shows about 120,000 clones, more than 65% found once; its top ten account for around 5.5%. Input material: PBMCs. These receptors were taken from a young man in good health and CMV-seropositive.

This chain joins TRBV28 and TRBJ2-3, with TRBD2 as a possible D gene (7 bases). Germline CDR1 reads MDHEN; CDR2 reads SYDVKM. V lost 8 bases and J 5 bases, leaving 14 bases between the germline ends. The CDR3 covers 13 residues. CDR3 in amino acids: CASRRGAGDTQYF. The CDR3 DNA reads as TGTGCCAGCCGACGGGGGGCGGGAGATACGCAGTATTTT.

V gene TRBV9 combines with J gene TRBJ1-3, with 7 bases that match TRBD1. CDR1 is SGDLS, CDR2 YYNGEE, per germline. This CDR3 has 16 amino acids. The V and J ends lost 3 bases and 0 bases, in that order; junction bases with no gene match: 6. CDR3 nucleotide sequence: TGTGCCAGCAGCGGGATGGGACAGTTCTCTGGAAACACCATATATTTT. The encoded protein is CASSGMGQFSGNTIYF.

The CDR3 region is CASSVAGDGTDTQYF. The CDR3 DNA sequence: TGTGCCAGCAGCGTAGCGGGGGACGGCACAGATACGCAGTATTTT. The chain uses TRBV9 and TRBJ2-3; possible D gene TRBD2, 6 bases. Trimming pared 0 bases from V and 1 base from J, leaving 9 bases between. This CDR3 has 15 amino acids. Germline assignment: CDR1 SGDLS and CDR2 YYNGEE.

The genes are TRBV2 and TRBJ1-2; 7 positions match TRBD1. With 8 bases clipped from V and 1 base from J, the junction kept 7 bases outside the gene matches. The CDR3 contains 14 residues. Germline V gives CDR1 SNHLY, CDR2 FYNNEI. The chain's CDR3 is CASFWDRLNYGYTF. The CDR3 DNA is TGTGCCAGCTTTTGGGACAGACTTAACTATGGCTACACCTTC.

The CDR3, as DNA: TGTGCCTGGACTCCAGGGGGCGCTGGGGCCAACGTCCTGACTTTC. This translates into CAWTPGGAGANVLTF. This chain connects TRBV30 to TRBJ2-6; 8 nucleotides line up with TRBD1. The CDR3 totals 15 residues. Germline V gene data show CDR1 as GTSNPN and CDR2 as SVGIG (reference sequence). After removal of 4 bases from V and 2 bases from J, the junction contained 4 bases not matched to a gene.

The chain carries TRBV28 and TRBJ2-3; the D is unclear. This CDR3 contains 12 residues. V was pared by 3 bases and J by 4 bases, with 5 bases between. Germline V gene sequence: CDR1 MDHEN, CDR2 SYDVKM. CDR3 region: CASSFLSDTQYF. DNA for the CDR3: TGTGCCAGCAGTTTCCTTTCAGATACGCAGTATTTT.

This clone was seen a handful of times. This chain uses TRBV11-2 with TRBJ1-2; D call uncertain. The germline CDR1 and CDR2 sequences are SGHAT and FQNNGV. CDR3 length: 12 residues. The V and J ends lost 1 base and 6 bases respectively, with 6 bases between them. The CDR3 loop is CASSLGANGYTF. The CDR3 DNA reads as TGTGCCAGCAGCTTAGGAGCGAATGGCTACACCTTC.

The chain links TRBV19 to TRBJ2-1; 12 positions agree with TRBD2. This CDR3 has 18 amino acids. J was trimmed by 7 bases and V by 6 bases; bases with no gene match: 16. CDR1 and CDR2 from the germline V gene are LNHDA and SQIVND (reference sequence). DNA for the CDR3: TGTGCCAGTAGCCTGACTAGCGGGAGCATGTATAGATCGAATGAGCAGTTCTTC. This gives the protein CASSLTSGSMYRSNEQFF.